These 21 T cell receptor beta chains originate from one sample sequenced in a study of Tregs in tolerant kidney transplant recipients. TCRdb's table, derived via immunoSEQ multiplex PCR, lists solely in-frame clones and lacks some. The sample comprises about 94,000 clones, 80% to 95% of which are singletons, and approximately 0.5% rests with the top ten. The sample consisted of CD4+ T cells from blood, taken before the transplant. The receptors shown here come from a human donor who received a combined kidney and bone marrow transplant.

The DNA for the CDR3 is TGCGCCAGCAGCTTGGATACAGGGGCTGGAAACACCATATATTTT. This sequence encodes CASSLDTGAGNTIYF. This chain uses TRBV5-1 with TRBJ1-3; 7 bases are a match to TRBD1. V shed 0 bases, J shed 2 bases, and the junction held 2 bases outside the gene matches. This CDR3 spans 15 amino acids. Germline V gene data show CDR1 as SGHRS and CDR2 as YFSETQ.

The gene calls are TRBV21-1 and TRBJ1-3. TRBV21-1 has pseudogene status. The CDR3 sequence is 16 residues long. CDR3 amino acids: CASSHSGGASGNTIYF. CDR3 DNA sequence: TGTGCCAGCAGCCACTCCGGGGGGGCCTCTGGAAACACCATATATTTT.

V gene TRBV11-1 combines with J gene TRBJ2-2; 14 positions agree with TRBD2. V was pared by 5 bases and J by 5 bases, with 7 bases of the junction left unmatched. The CDR3 has 17 residues. CDR1 SGHAT and CDR2 FQDESV come from the germline V gene (reference sequence). The CDR3 nucleotides read TGTGCCAGCAGCGCCGGGGGACTAGCGGGGGAAACCGGGGAGCTGTTTTTT. Translating gives CASSAGGLAGETGELFF.

This clone appeared a few times. This chain uses TRBV10-3 with TRBJ2-1; D is undetermined. The germline V gene encodes CDR1 ENHRY and CDR2 SYGVKD. Deletions cut 4 bases from V and 4 bases from J, with 14 bases between. The CDR3 spans 15 residues. This chain's CDR3 is CAISAPESKYNEQFF. The CDR3 DNA is TGTGCCATCAGTGCCCCGGAGTCAAAATACAATGAGCAGTTCTTC.

This chain connects TRBV6-1 to TRBJ1-4; maybe TRBD1 (5 bases). V was trimmed by 1 base and J by 10 bases, leaving 16 bases between them. The CDR3 extends over 15 amino acids. CDR1 and CDR2 from the germline V gene are MNHNS and SASEGT. The CDR3 sequence is CASSEVQVPGGKLFF. CDR3 DNA sequence: TGTGCCAGCAGTGAAGTCCAGGTTCCGGGGGGAAAACTGTTTTTT.

The chain is built from TRBV2 and TRBJ1-6; 9 bases fit TRBD1. The trim removed 4 bases at V and 7 bases at J, leaving 5 bases unmatched. The germline CDR1 and CDR2 sequences are SNHLY and FYNNEI. CDR3 size: 15 residues. CDR3 region: CASSAQGAANSPLHF. In nucleotides, the CDR3 is TGTGCCAGCAGTGCACAGGGGGCTGCCAATTCACCCCTCCACTTT.

The CDR3 region has the DNA TGTGCCAGCAGCTTGGCGCCCAGGGGGCGAGGTCAGCCCCAGCATTTT. Translating it yields CASSLAPRGRGQPQHF. This sequence joins TRBV5-5 and TRBJ1-5; TRBD1 aligns across 8 bases. The germline CDR1 and CDR2 sequences are SGHKS and YYEKEE (reference sequence). The V segment lost 0 bases and the J segment 6 bases; nucleotides outside the gene matches: 8. CDR3 length equals 16 residues.

This chain connects TRBV9 to TRBJ1-6, with D possibly TRBD1 on 6 matching bases. The CDR3 contains 16 residues. Germline assignment: CDR1 SGDLS and CDR2 YYNGEE. The V end was cut by 0 bases, the J end by 8 bases, with 15 bases between. The CDR3: CASSVGTVGQYSPLHF. The CDR3 DNA reads as TGTGCCAGCAGCGTAGGAACAGTAGGACAGTATTCACCCCTCCACTTT.

The chain recombines TRBV4-1 with TRBJ2-5, with D possibly matching TRBD2 (5 bases). V lost 0 bases and J lost 5, with 10 bases in between. The CDR3 length is 14 residues. Germline V gives CDR1 MGHRA, CDR2 YSYEKL. CDR3 region: CASSQELVLETQYF. The CDR3 DNA reads TGCGCCAGCAGCCAAGAACTAGTCTTGGAGACCCAGTACTTC.

This chain links TRBV5-1 with TRBJ2-5; 7 bases map to TRBD2. V was clipped by 0 bases and J by 4 bases; unmatched bases: 3. CDR1 and CDR2 (germline): SGHRS, YFSETQ. This CDR3 has 14 residues. This chain's CDR3 is CASSLDPGGETQYF. CDR3 in DNA: TGCGCCAGCAGCTTGGATCCGGGGGGAGAGACCCAGTACTTC.

The V and J genes are TRBV7-2 and TRBJ2-2, with D uncertain. The V end was cut by 5 bases, the J end by 2 bases, with 6 bases between. In germline, CDR1 is SGHTA, CDR2 FQGNSA. CDR3 length: 13 residues. The CDR3 here is CASSPFNTGELFF. The CDR3 DNA reads TGTGCCAGCAGCCCCTTTAACACCGGGGAGCTGTTTTTT.

The J gene is TRBJ2-1, the V gene TRBV4-3; D call uncertain. The germline gives CDR1 LGHNA, CDR2 YSLEER. CDR3 length equals 14 residues. Trimming pared 0 bases from V and 8 bases from J, leaving 11 bases between. The CDR3 loop is CASSQEYRLDEQFF. The CDR3 coding sequence is TGCGCCAGCAGCCAAGAGTATCGGCTAGATGAGCAGTTCTTC.

V is TRBV19 and J is TRBJ1-2; D might be TRBD1 (6 bases). CDR1 LNHDA and CDR2 SQIVND come from the germline V gene (reference sequence). The CDR3 is 15 residues long. V was clipped by 3 bases and J by 3 bases, with 14 bases between them. The CDR3 region is CASSIGGGADYGYTF. In DNA form, the CDR3 reads TGTGCCAGTAGTATCGGAGGGGGGGCGGACTATGGCTACACCTTC.

The chain uses TRBV30 and TRBJ2-2; a possible D gene is TRBD2 (6 bases). V lost 0 bases, J lost 5 bases, and 13 bases lay in between. Germline V lookup: CDR1 GTSNPN, CDR2 SVGIG (reference sequence). There are 15 residues in the CDR3. The CDR3, as DNA: TGTGCCTGGAGTGTTGGAGGGAGAGAAACCGGGGAGCTGTTTTTT. This encodes CAWSVGGRETGELFF.

This clone appeared once. The chain couples TRBV5-4 to TRBJ1-1; no reliable D call. This CDR3 region has 16 residues. CDR1 is SGHNT and CDR2 is YYREEE in the germline V gene (reference sequence). Trimming took off 4 bases at V and 0 bases at J, with 16 bases between the two ends. CDR3 nucleotides: TGTGCCAGCAGCCCGGGAGATATGAACCTGAACACTGAAGCTTTCTTT. It specifies CASSPGDMNLNTEAFF.

V gene TRBV30 combines with J gene TRBJ1-1, with no clear D. V lost 7 bases, J lost 7 bases, and 13 bases lay in between. Germline assignment: CDR1 GTSNPN and CDR2 SVGIG (reference sequence). The CDR3 covers 11 residues. For the CDR3, the DNA is TGTGCCTCCCGGGAGGTCGGTGAAGCTTTCTTT. Translation gives CASREVGEAFF.

The chain couples TRBV29-1 to TRBJ2-3; possibly TRBD2 for D (6 bases). The CDR3 runs 13 residues. V shed 2 bases and J shed 4 bases, with 10 bases lying between them. Germline V gene data show CDR1 as SQVTM and CDR2 as ANQGSEA. CDR3 amino acids: CSVERLEADTQYF. DNA for the CDR3: TGCAGCGTTGAAAGACTAGAAGCAGATACGCAGTATTTT.

This chain uses TRBV5-8 with TRBJ2-2; 7 nucleotides line up with TRBD1. Germline V gene data show CDR1 as SGHTS and CDR2 as YDEGEE. Unmatched junction bases numbered 6, after V lost 4 bases and J lost 3 bases. The CDR3 has 15 amino acids. The CDR3 DNA reads as TGTGCCAGCAGCATAGGGGACAGCTACACCGGGGAGCTGTTTTTT. This gives the protein CASSIGDSYTGELFF.

The chain recombines TRBV30 with TRBJ2-1; 12 nucleotides align to TRBD2. J gave up 2 bases and V 2 bases, and 1 base lay outside the gene matches. Per the germline V gene, CDR1 is GTSNPN and CDR2 is SVGIG (reference sequence). The CDR3 spans 15 residues. The CDR3 nucleotides are TGTGCCTGGAGTACTAGCGGGAGGACCTACAATGAGCAGTTCTTC. Its translation: CAWSTSGRTYNEQFF.

The gene calls are TRBV4-3 and TRBJ2-2, with a possible D match to TRBD2 (6 bases). Trimming shortened V by 4 bases and J by 5 bases, and 14 bases separated the two germline ends. The CDR3 runs to 15 residues. Germline V gives CDR1 LGHNA, CDR2 YSLEER. CDR3 sequence (DNA): TGCGCCAGCAGCCGGAGGAGACTAGGGACCGGGGAGCTGTTTTTT. It yields the protein CASSRRRLGTGELFF.

CDR3 loop: CASSWRRGTGELFF. The CDR3 DNA sequence: TGTGCCAGCAGCTGGCGTCGGGGCACCGGGGAGCTGTTTTTT. The chain is built from TRBV7-8 and TRBJ2-2; D is perhaps TRBD2 (5 bases). Germline loops: CDR1 SGHVS, CDR2 FQNEAQ. The CDR3 covers 14 residues. V was clipped by 4 bases and J by 4 bases, with 10 bases between them. The full variable domain, completed using reference TRBV7-8 and TRBJ2-2, is GAGVSQSPRYKVAKRGQDVALRCDPISGHVSLFWYQQALGQGPEFLTYFQNEAQLDKSGLPSDRFFAERPEGSVSTLKIQRTQQEDSAVYLCASSWRRGTGELFFGEGSRLTVL.